A selection of T cell receptor beta chains follows, all from one sample in a study of cytomegalovirus exposure and HLA in healthy donors. Here immunoSEQ multiplex PCR was the method, and the copy in TCRdb shows in-frame clones only, minus some. The data hold tens of thousands of clones, with 60% to 80% observed a single time. Input material: PBMCs. These receptors came from a woman aged 40 to 49 in good health and CMV-seronegative. Both conserved end residues are part of each CDR3. A D gene is named only where the DNA matches it firmly. Clone size is not always given. Where it is, it says once, few, many or a class for expanded clones.

j_gene | abundance | d_gene | v_gene | CDR3aa | CDR3nt
TRBJ1-2 | few | TRBD1 | TRBV2 | CASSAPLGQQVNYGYTF | TGTGCCAGCAGTGCTCCTCTGGGACAGCAGGTCAACTATGGCTACACCTTC
TRBJ2-1 | NA | TRBD2 | TRBV19 | CASSIVWVAGTTNEQFF | TGTGCCAGTAGTATTGTATGGGTTGCCGGGACTACAAATGAGCAGTTCTTC
TRBJ2-1 | once | NA | TRBV11-3 | CASSLDGDLGGNEQFF | TGTGCCAGCAGCTTAGATGGGGACTTGGGTGGGAATGAGCAGTTCTTC
TRBJ1-5 | NA | TRBD1 | TRBV6-1 | CASSDSGTGKQPQHF | TGTGCCAGCAGTGACTCCGGGACAGGTAAACAGCCCCAGCATTTT
TRBJ2-1 | NA | NA | TRBV7-9 | CASSLPAGFVLSNEQFF | TGTGCCAGCAGCCTCCCTGCAGGGTTCGTCTTAAGCAATGAGCAGTTCTTC
TRBJ1-1 | NA | TRBD1 | TRBV30 | CAWSVQGASYGGAFF | TGTGCCTGGAGTGTACAGGGGGCTTCATACGGGGGAGCTTTCTTT
TRBJ2-3 | NA | TRBD2 | TRBV7-2 | CASSWGASGGATDTQYF | TGTGCCAGCAGCTGGGGGGCTAGCGGGGGAGCTACAGATACGCAGTATTTT
TRBJ1-2 | NA | TRBD1 | TRBV7-9 | CASSTLGQGIYGYTF | TGTGCCAGCAGCACCCTGGGACAGGGGATTTATGGCTACACCTTC
TRBJ2-3 | NA | NA | TRBV29-1 | CSVEAGFVGTDTQYF | TGCAGCGTTGAAGCAGGGTTTGTGGGCACAGATACGCAGTATTTT
TRBJ1-6 | once | TRBD1 | TRBV5-1 | CASSHGQGDSPLHF | TGCGCCAGCAGCCACGGACAGGGAGATTCACCCCTCCACTTT
TRBJ1-1 | NA | NA | TRBV28 | CASRPGGPEFKGTEAFF | TGTGCCAGCCGCCCGGGGGGTCCGGAGTTTAAAGGGACTGAAGCTTTCTTT
TRBJ1-2 | NA | NA | TRBV30 | CAWSPDRGRRKGYTF | TGTGCCTGGAGCCCCGACAGAGGGAGGCGTAAGGGCTACACCTTC
TRBJ2-5 | NA | NA | TRBV19 | CASSIALVVGGRQETQYF | TGTGCCAGTAGTATAGCATTAGTCGTCGGGGGAAGGCAAGAGACCCAGTACTTC
TRBJ1-6 | NA | NA | TRBV6-1 | CASSEAQVSPLHF | TGTGCCAGCAGTGAAGCACAGGTCTCACCCCTCCACTTT
TRBJ2-1 | NA | TRBD2 | TRBV5-4 | CASWLAGGPYNEQFF | TGTGCCAGCTGGTTGGCGGGGGGGCCCTACAATGAGCAGTTCTTC
TRBJ1-2 | NA | NA | TRBV7-2 | CASSLAHGDGYTF | TGTGCCAGCAGCTTAGCGCACGGGGATGGCTACACCTTC
TRBJ2-5 | once | NA | TRBV9 | CASSVGGSDPQYF | TGTGCCAGCAGCGTAGGTGGCAGCGATCCCCAGTACTTC
TRBJ1-2 | NA | TRBD1 | TRBV6-1 | CASREGGQGYGYTF | TGTGCCAGCAGAGAGGGGGGACAGGGGTATGGCTACACCTTC
TRBJ2-5 | NA | TRBD2 | TRBV2 | CASSEGTSGGAAETQYF | TGTGCCAGCAGTGAGGGGACTAGCGGGGGGGCCGCGGAGACCCAGTACTTC
TRBJ2-1 | few | NA | TRBV9 | CASSVGRGRQNEQFF | TGTGCCAGCAGCGTAGGTCGAGGGAGACAAAATGAGCAGTTCTTC
TRBJ1-2 | NA | TRBD1 | TRBV6-5 | CASTPGTGIYGYTF | TGTGCCAGCACCCCCGGGACAGGAATTTATGGCTACACCTTC
TRBJ2-7 | NA | NA | TRBV18 | CASSRNSYEQYF | TGTGCCAGCTCGCGAAACTCCTACGAGCAGTACTTC
TRBJ1-1 | NA | NA | TRBV29-1 | CSVSEGGNTEAFF | TGCAGCGTCTCCGAAGGGGGGAACACTGAAGCTTTCTTT
TRBJ2-7 | NA | TRBD1 | TRBV11-3 | CASSLGTGDSYEQYF | TGTGCCAGCAGCTTAGGGACAGGAGATTCCTACGAGCAGTACTTC
TRBJ1-4 | NA | NA | TRBV6-5 | CASSSHRASEKLFF | TGTGCCAGCAGCTCCCACAGGGCCAGTGAAAAACTGTTTTTT
TRBJ2-3 | NA | NA | TRBV6-6 | CASTHARGTDTQYF | TGTGCCAGCACCCATGCGAGAGGCACAGATACGCAGTATTTT
TRBJ1-5 | once | TRBD1 | TRBV28 | CASRRTGDQPQHF | TGTGCCAGCAGAAGGACAGGGGATCAGCCCCAGCATTTT
TRBJ1-5 | NA | TRBD1 | TRBV19 | CASSISPGDRNQPQHF | TGTGCCAGTAGTATAAGCCCGGGGGACAGGAATCAGCCCCAGCATTTT
TRBJ1-1 | NA | NA | TRBV7-2 | CASSLPGNTEAFF | TGTGCCAGCAGCTTACCAGGGAACACTGAAGCTTTCTTT
TRBJ2-3 | few | NA | TRBV7-2 | CASSPASRDTQYF | TGTGCCAGCAGCCCCGCTAGCCGGGATACGCAGTATTTT
TRBJ1-1 | once | NA | TRBV12-2 | CASRLKAEVGEAFF | TGTGCAAGTCGCTTAAAGGCGGAGGTAGGTGAAGCTTTCTTT
TRBJ1-1 | few | NA | TRBV5-4 | CASSLTGLSTEAFF | TGTGCCAGCAGCTTAACAGGGTTAAGCACTGAAGCTTTCTTT
TRBJ2-1 | NA | TRBD2 | TRBV6-4 | CASSFETSSEQFF | TGTGCCAGCAGTTTTGAGACTAGCTCTGAGCAGTTCTTC
TRBJ1-2 | NA | NA | TRBV30 | CAWSVVEEDYGYTF | TGTGCCTGGAGTGTAGTGGAGGAGGATTATGGCTACACCTTC
TRBJ1-5 | NA | TRBD1 | TRBV7-8 | CASSSNQGGNQPQHF | TGTGCCAGCAGCTCCAATCAGGGGGGCAATCAGCCCCAGCATTTT
TRBJ1-2 | NA | NA | TRBV6-5 | CASRVKNYGYTF | TGTGCCAGCCGGGTGAAAAACTATGGCTACACCTTC
TRBJ1-6 | NA | TRBD1 | TRBV13 | CASSLGQGVGSPLHF | TGTGCCAGCAGCTTAGGACAGGGGGTAGGATCACCCCTCCACTTT
TRBJ1-5 | NA | NA | TRBV4-2 | CASSQDPRPLKGAQHF | TGTGCCAGCAGCCAAGACCCTCGACCACTGAAGGGGGCCCAGCATTTT
TRBJ1-5 | NA | NA | TRBV7-8 | CASTLPGGNQPQHF | TGTGCCAGCACCCTCCCGGGAGGCAATCAGCCCCAGCATTTT
TRBJ2-5 | NA | NA | TRBV30 | CAWSVMRGGETQYF | TGTGCCTGGAGTGTGATGCGGGGCGGGGAGACCCAGTACTTC
TRBJ1-1 | NA | TRBD1 | TRBV19 | CATKSILTTGRNTEAFF | TGTGCCACTAAATCGATCCTTACGACAGGGAGGAATACTGAAGCTTTCTTT
TRBJ2-7 | NA | TRBD2 | TRBV7-9 | CASSSPAGGHYEQYF | TGTGCCAGCAGCTCCCCGGCGGGGGGGCACTACGAGCAGTACTTC
TRBJ2-5 | NA | NA | TRBV28 | CASSLFRAGAQETQYF | TGTGCCAGCAGTTTGTTCCGGGCGGGGGCCCAAGAGACCCAGTACTTC
TRBJ1-5 | NA | NA | TRBV6-6 | CASSAQGTGNQPQHF | TGTGCCAGCAGTGCCCAGGGGACGGGCAATCAGCCCCAGCATTTT
TRBJ2-7 | NA | NA | TRBV6-5 | CASSYSKVGGYEQYF | TGTGCCAGCAGTTACTCGAAGGTGGGGGGATACGAGCAGTACTTC
TRBJ1-1 | NA | NA | TRBV4-3 | CASSRQTWNEAFF | TGCGCCAGCAGCCGACAGACATGGAATGAAGCTTTCTTT
TRBJ2-2 | NA | TRBD1 | TRBV5-4 | CASSFGTGGGGELFF | TGTGCCAGCAGCTTTGGGACAGGGGGCGGCGGGGAGCTGTTTTTT
TRBJ1-4 | NA | TRBD1 | TRBV2 | CASSERGQPNEKLFF | TGTGCCAGCAGTGAGAGGGGACAGCCAAATGAAAAACTGTTTTTT
TRBJ1-6 | few | NA | TRBV6-6 | CASRNIYNSPLHF | TGTGCCAGCAGAAATATTTATAATTCACCCCTCCACTTT
TRBJ1-1 | few | TRBD1 | TRBV5-6 | CASSRGQGTEAFF | TGTGCCAGCAGCAGGGGACAGGGAACTGAAGCTTTCTTT